These 20 T cell receptor beta chains came from one sample sequenced in a study of blood T cell repertoires in COVID-19. Clones were read by immunoSEQ multiplex PCR, and TCRdb kept only the in-frame ones, dropping some. In the table there are approximately 170,000 clones, around 86% of which are singletons. Sequenced: peripheral blood. Receptor source: a man aged 65 to 79 who had recovered from COVID-19.

The chain joins TRBV3-1 (or the pseudogene TRBV3-2) to TRBJ2-7; D is possibly TRBD1 (6 bases). This CDR3 has 14 amino acids. V was shortened by 4 bases and J by 4 bases, with 14 bases between the two germline ends. Per germline, CDR1 LGHDT and CDR2 YNNKEL (reference sequence). CDR3 loop: CASSLQGRLYEQYF. CDR3 bases: TGTGCCAGCAGCCTACAGGGAAGGCTGTACGAGCAGTACTTC.

The J gene is TRBJ1-4, the V gene TRBV27; a possible D gene is TRBD1 (5 bases). This CDR3 contains 14 residues. Germline CDR1 reads MNHEY; CDR2 reads SMNVEV (reference sequence). With 6 bases removed from V and 0 bases from J, the gap between germline ends came to 8 bases. The CDR3, as DNA: TGTGCCAGCAGCGGGGGTGCAACTAATGAAAAACTGTTTTTT. Its translation is CASSGGATNEKLFF.

This sequence joins TRBV4-1 and TRBJ1-4; a weak D match, TRBD1 (5 bases). The ends were cut back, 0 bases at V and 5 bases at J, with 13 bases in the middle. This CDR3 spans 16 amino acids. Germline values: CDR1 MGHRA, CDR2 YSYEKL. The CDR3 loop is CASSQDGGRLNEKLFF. The DNA for the CDR3 is TGCGCCAGCAGCCAAGACGGGGGACGGCTAAATGAAAAACTGTTTTTT.

This clone came up once. The J gene is TRBJ1-2, the V gene TRBV6-6, with D uncertain. Germline V gene sequence: CDR1 MNHNY, CDR2 SVGAGI (reference sequence). The CDR3 totals 14 residues. V gave up 8 bases and J gave up 4 bases, with 17 bases separating them. CDR3 DNA: TGTGCCAGCCTGAGGGATGTGGGCGGCTATGGCTACACCTTC. Residues: CASLRDVGGYGYTF.

The chain recombines TRBV7-8 with TRBJ2-7; 7 bases line up with TRBD1. The CDR3 has 14 amino acids. CDR1 is SGHVS and CDR2 is FQNEAQ in the germline V gene. Losses at the gene ends were 2 bases for V and 3 bases for J; bases not matched to a gene: 4. The CDR3 reads CASSLQGQIYEQYF. The CDR3 bases are TGTGCCAGCAGCTTACAGGGACAGATCTACGAGCAGTACTTC.

The rearrangement uses TRBV6-6 and TRBJ1-2; no reliable D call. CDR1 and CDR2 (germline): MNHNY, SVGAGI (reference sequence). The CDR3 runs to 14 residues. V was pared by 5 bases and J by 3 bases, with 13 bases between. CDR3 DNA sequence: TGTGCCAGCAGTGACCAGGCCCGCTACTATGGCTACACCTTC. This encodes CASSDQARYYGYTF.

The J gene is TRBJ2-1, the V gene TRBV7-3; no clear D gene. In germline, CDR1 is SGHTA, CDR2 FQGTGA. With 5 bases removed from V and 6 bases from J, the gap between germline ends came to 8 bases. The CDR3 runs 12 residues. The CDR3 loop is CASSPAGNEQFF. CDR3 coding DNA: TGTGCCAGCAGCCCCGCCGGCAATGAGCAGTTCTTC.

The chain couples TRBV5-1 to TRBJ1-1; unclear D gene. Germline loops: CDR1 SGHRS, CDR2 YFSETQ. This CDR3 comprises 15 residues. Trimming cost V 2 bases and J 0 bases, with 11 bases left between them. This chain's CDR3 is CASSLNSPMNTEAFF. The CDR3 DNA is TGCGCCAGCAGCTTAAACAGCCCTATGAACACTGAAGCTTTCTTT.

A word on this clone: The junction differs from germline at one of its ends, possibly a read error. The V gene is TRBV7-7, the J gene TRBJ2-1; 15 nucleotides line up with TRBD2. The germline V gene has CDR1 SSHAT and CDR2 FNYEAQ (reference sequence). The CDR3 contains 16 residues. CDR3 sequence: CASSPGLAGGVDEQFF. CDR3 nucleotide sequence: TGTGCTAGCAGCCCAGGACTAGCGGGGGGGGTAGATGAGCAGTTCTTC.

The gene calls are TRBV27 and TRBJ2-6; TRBD1 might be the D (6 bases). V was cut by 5 bases and J by 2 bases, with 22 bases left in between. Germline-derived CDR1 and CDR2 are MNHEY and SMNVEV (reference sequence). This CDR3 region has 19 residues. CDR3 loop: CASSPIPWTDSTGANVLTF. The CDR3, as DNA: TGTGCCAGCAGTCCAATTCCCTGGACAGACTCAACTGGGGCCAACGTCCTGACTTTC.

This clone occurred a few times. The rearrangement joins TRBV19 to TRBJ1-1, with a possible D match to TRBD1 (5 bases). The germline V and J ends were trimmed by 5 bases and 2 bases, with 12 bases remaining between them. Germline CDR1 and CDR2: LNHDA and SQIVND (reference sequence). The CDR3 sequence is 14 residues long. CDR3 protein: CASSFTGGNTEAFF. The CDR3, as DNA: TGTGCCAGTAGTTTCACGGGGGGTAACACTGAAGCTTTCTTT.

The chain is built from TRBV9 and TRBJ2-3; 9 bases map to TRBD2. V trimming: 3 bases; J trimming: 3 bases; junction bases outside the gene matches: 5. Germline V gene sequence: CDR1 SGDLS, CDR2 YYNGEE. This CDR3 comprises 15 residues. CDR3 coding DNA: TGTGCCAGCAGCGCTTCTAGCGGGAAGACAGATACGCAGTATTTT. Translating gives CASSASSGKTDTQYF.

The gene calls are TRBV5-6 and TRBJ2-7, with 11 bases matching TRBD2. CDR1 SGHDT and CDR2 YYEEEE come from the germline V gene. The CDR3 is 15 residues long. After removal of 5 bases from V and 5 bases from J, the junction contained 9 bases not matched to a gene. CDR3 in amino acids: CASRWGLAAGDEQYF. CDR3 sequence (DNA): TGTGCCAGCAGGTGGGGACTAGCGGCCGGGGACGAGCAGTACTTC.

The table lists this clone with a count of one. This chain links TRBV28 with TRBJ2-3; 8 bases line up with TRBD1. Germline V CDR1 and CDR2: MDHEN, SYDVKM. CDR3 length: 12 amino acids. J lost 9 bases, V lost 5 bases, and 4 bases had no gene match. CDR3 coding DNA: TGTGCCAGCAGTCTCGGACAGGGAACGCAGTATTTT. This translates into CASSLGQGTQYF.

This clone has a single count. The rearrangement joins TRBV30 to TRBJ1-2, with 7 positions matching TRBD1. The CDR3 length is 12 residues. The J segment lost 4 bases and the V segment lost 5 bases, leaving 4 bases of the junction unmatched. Germline CDR1 reads GTSNPN; CDR2 reads SVGIG (reference sequence). Here the CDR3 DNA reads TGTGCCTGGGACAGGGCCCTCTATGGCTACACCTTC. It yields the protein CAWDRALYGYTF. Full variable domain (remainder filled in from reference TRBV30 and TRBJ1-2): SQTIHQWPATLVQPVGSPLSLECTVEGTSNPNLYWYRQAAGRGLQLLFYSVGIGQISSEVPQNLSASRPQDRQFILSSKKLLLSDSGFYLCAWDRALYGYTFGSGTRLTVV.

The J gene is TRBJ2-7, the V gene TRBV10-2; 11 nucleotides match TRBD2. CDR1 is WSHSY and CDR2 is SAAADI in the germline V gene. The CDR3 sequence is 16 residues long. V dropped 6 bases and J dropped 3; count of bases not matched to a gene: 10. CDR3 protein: CASRSRELAGVYEQYF. The CDR3, as DNA: TGCGCCAGCAGAAGCAGGGAACTAGCGGGAGTCTACGAGCAGTACTTC.

The chain combines TRBV10-2 with TRBJ2-7, with 9 bases lining up with TRBD2. This CDR3 comprises 21 residues. The J segment lost 3 bases and the V segment lost 0 bases, leaving 21 bases of the junction unmatched. Per germline, CDR1 WSHSY and CDR2 SAAADI. Here the CDR3 DNA reads TGCGCCAGCAGTGAGTCGAAGATTAAGACTAGCGGTTCGTACTACAACTACGAGCAGTACTTC. Translating it yields CASSESKIKTSGSYYNYEQYF.

The chain has TRBV18 and TRBJ2-5; D perhaps matches TRBD1 (6 bases). The V end was cut by 6 bases, the J end by 4 bases, with 15 bases between. Germline V gene lookup returns CDR1 KGHSH and CDR2 LQKENI. CDR3 length equals 14 residues. CDR3 loop: CASSPDRSGETQYF. The CDR3 nucleotides read TGTGCCAGCTCGCCTGACAGGAGTGGAGAGACCCAGTACTTC.

V gene TRBV6-5 combines with J gene TRBJ1-2; 10 bases line up with TRBD1. The CDR3 totals 16 residues. With 0 bases clipped from V and 4 bases from J, the junction kept 5 bases outside the gene matches. The germline V gene encodes CDR1 MNHEY and CDR2 SVGAGI. The CDR3 DNA sequence: TGTGCCAGCAGTTACTCAGGACAGGGGGGCAGCTATGGCTACACCTTC. Encoded protein: CASSYSGQGGSYGYTF.

The genes are TRBV13 and TRBJ1-1; no firm D call. Germline CDR1 reads PRHDT; CDR2 reads FYEKMQ (reference sequence). V was cut by 3 bases and J by 8 bases, with 7 bases left in between. This CDR3 spans 11 amino acids. CDR3 coding DNA: TGTGCCAGCAGCTTTAGAATGGAAGCTTTCTTT. It encodes CASSFRMEAFF.